This T cell receptor beta chain emerged from a study of cytomegalovirus exposure and HLA in healthy donors. Study-wide results and caveats: TRBV6-2, TRBV6-3 and other indistinguishable V segments were excluded. TCR beta sequences reportedly predicted most subjects' HLA-A and HLA-B alleles accurately.

For this clone: Its cognate antigen is unknown.

PCR primers comprised 60 Vbeta and 13 Jbeta primers. The repertoire was sequenced with immunoSEQ multiplex PCR; TCRdb's copy has only in-frame clones and lacks some. The sample has under 250,000 clones, around 81% seen once. All donors participated as healthy donors of bone marrow. The germline CDR1 and CDR2 sequences are SNHLY and FYNNEI. The CDR3 covers 17 residues. With 7 bases clipped from V and 7 bases from J, the junction kept 16 bases outside the gene matches. The sample was PBMCs. The rearrangement joins TRBV2 to TRBJ2-1, with 10 bases fitting TRBD2. The TCR sequence derives from an older woman in good health and CMV-seropositive. Written as DNA, the CDR3 is TGTGCCAGCATCCTCGGTAGGCTAGCGGGAGTGGGGAATGAGCAGTTCTTC. Amino acids: CASILGRLAGVGNEQFF.